A single sample gave rise to the 9 T cell receptor beta chains below, sequenced in a study of T cell changes during pregnancy in multiple sclerosis. The data were produced by immunoSEQ multiplex PCR, yet TCRdb's version contains in-frame clones alone and is incomplete. The sample holds tens of thousands of clones; almost 95% are singletons and the top ten take 0.25%. The specimen was CD4+ T cells from peripheral blood mononuclear cells, collected in the third trimester of pregnancy. These receptors were obtained from a female donor with multiple sclerosis, enrolled in a pregnancy study.

V gene TRBV19 combines with J gene TRBJ2-7, with 9 positions matching TRBD1. V shed 10 bases, J shed 7 bases, and the junction held 11 bases outside the gene matches. The germline V gene has CDR1 LNHDA and CDR2 SQIVND (reference sequence). CDR3 size: 13 residues. In DNA form, the CDR3 reads TGTGCCACCTCTTCGGACAGGGGACGGGAGCAGTACTTC. This codes for CATSSDRGREQYF.

The chain couples TRBV7-2 to TRBJ1-5; D may be TRBD1 (6 bases). Trimming took off 0 bases at V and 2 bases at J, with 20 bases between the two ends. The germline V gene has CDR1 SGHTA and CDR2 FQGNSA. The CDR3 contains 19 residues. The CDR3 DNA reads as TGTGCCAGCAGCTTAGCGCAGGTTTGGGGGGGCTATCGCAATCAGCCCCAGCATTTT. This gives the protein CASSLAQVWGGYRNQPQHF.

The V call is TRBV5-1, the J call TRBJ2-7, with 9 nucleotides matching TRBD1. CDR3 length equals 15 residues. After removal of 4 bases from V and 2 bases from J, the junction contained 7 bases not matched to a gene. Germline CDR1 and CDR2: SGHRS and YFSETQ. The CDR3 bases are TGCGCCAGCAGCACCGGACAGGGGATCCCCTACGAGCAGTACTTC. Residues: CASSTGQGIPYEQYF.

The chain links TRBV5-8 to TRBJ1-1; no clear D. The CDR3 sequence is 11 residues long. V was shortened by 3 bases and J by 6 bases, with 6 bases between the two germline ends. CDR1 SGHTS and CDR2 YDEGEE come from the germline V gene. CDR3 sequence reads: CASSSRAEAFF. The CDR3 bases are TGTGCCAGCAGCTCCCGGGCTGAAGCTTTCTTT.

This chain links TRBV18 with TRBJ2-5, with TRBD1 matching 10 bases. CDR3 length: 15 amino acids. Germline trimming cut 5 bases from V and 5 bases from J; bases unmatched to any gene: 8. In germline, CDR1 is KGHSH, CDR2 LQKENI. The CDR3 nucleotides are TGTGCCAGCTCATCGACAGGGGGCGCTGGGGAGACCCAGTACTTC. This translates into CASSSTGGAGETQYF.

This sequence joins TRBV19 and TRBJ2-1; a possible D gene is TRBD2 (6 bases). The CDR3 is made up of 16 amino acids. V was pared by 3 bases and J by 1 base, with 13 bases between. CDR1 LNHDA and CDR2 SQIVND come from the germline V gene (reference sequence). The chain's CDR3 is CASSIPLAPSYNEQFF. CDR3 sequence (DNA): TGTGCCAGTAGTATTCCGCTAGCGCCGTCCTACAATGAGCAGTTCTTC.

The chain recombines TRBV9 with TRBJ2-2, with TRBD1 as a possible D gene (6 bases). V gave up 0 bases and J gave up 3 bases, with 12 bases separating them. CDR1 and CDR2 from the germline V gene are SGDLS and YYNGEE. The length of the CDR3 is 16 residues. The CDR3 DNA reads TGTGCCAGCAGCGTAGATCCAGGGGTAGACACCGGGGAGCTGTTTTTT. Protein: CASSVDPGVDTGELFF.

The rearrangement joins TRBV27 to TRBJ1-2; 9 nucleotides align to TRBD1. This CDR3 contains 15 residues. The V segment lost 3 bases and the J segment 7 bases; nucleotides outside the gene matches: 9. CDR1 and CDR2 from the germline V gene are MNHEY and SMNVEV (reference sequence). The CDR3 sequence: CASSLTDRGMGGYTF. In DNA form, the CDR3 reads TGTGCCAGCAGTTTGACGGACAGGGGAATGGGTGGCTACACCTTC.

This chain connects TRBV9 to TRBJ1-3; TRBD1 matches at 9 bases. This CDR3 contains 14 residues. The germline V gene has CDR1 SGDLS and CDR2 YYNGEE. V trimming: 2 bases; J trimming: 8 bases; junction bases outside the gene matches: 5. This CDR3 reads CASSVTGGTDTIYF. The DNA for the CDR3 is TGTGCCAGCAGCGTTACAGGGGGCACGGACACCATATATTTT.